This paragraph reports one T cell receptor beta chain. The source of the sample is a study of cytomegalovirus exposure and HLA in healthy donors. A multiplex PCR was run with 60 Vbeta primers and 13 Jbeta primers. The table came from immunoSEQ multiplex PCR; TCRdb's copy has only in-frame clones and leaves some out. This table holds around 130,000 clones, over 60% found once. Sequenced: PBMCs. The sequence was obtained from a human donor in good health.

CDR3 sequence: CASSAGASRGANEKLFF. Written as DNA, the CDR3 is TGTGCCAGCAGCGCAGGAGCTTCTAGGGGTGCTAATGAAAAACTGTTTTTT. This rearrangement joins TRBV5-8 to TRBJ1-4; D perhaps matches TRBD1 (5 bases). Germline CDR1 SGHTS, CDR2 YDEGEE. The CDR3 contains 17 residues. The V end lost 4 bases, the J end lost 3 bases, and 19 bases lay between the germline ends.